One and the same sample provided the 31 T cell receptor beta chains below, sequenced in a study of blood T cells in healthy people across ages. Together with a sample-barcoded 5' primer, a J-beta primer mix was included in a second PCR lasting roughly 6 to 12 cycles. MiXCR, run by TCRdb on the 5' RACE reads, gives a single entry per CDR3 protein. Of 1.5 million to 2 million distinct CDR3 sequences listed, about 28% are singletons. Sequenced input: blood. The origin of the receptors is a woman under 40 in good health.

The table lists this clonotype with a few counts. The chain links TRBV28 to TRBJ2-7, with D possibly matching TRBD2 (5 bases). Trimming took 7 bases from V and 3 from J, leaving 16 bases between them. The CDR3 has 14 amino acids. The V gene's germline CDR1 is MDHEN and CDR2 SYDVKM. This CDR3 is CASTPGAGYYEQYF. Here the CDR3 DNA reads TGTGCCAGCACCCCAGGTGCGGGTTACTACGAGCAGTACTTC.

The rearrangement joins TRBV27 to TRBJ2-1; 7 bases fit TRBD2. J lost 5 bases, V lost 5 bases, and 15 bases had no gene match. Germline V gene sequence: CDR1 MNHEY, CDR2 SMNVEV (reference sequence). This CDR3 has 17 residues. In DNA, the CDR3 is TGTGCCAGCAGTCCGTCCGGACTAGAGTTTTCGCACAATGAGCAGTTCTTC. Translated: CASSPSGLEFSHNEQFF.

This rearrangement joins TRBV4-1 to TRBJ1-2; 7 nucleotides agree with TRBD1. The CDR3 extends over 14 amino acids. V trimming: 1 base; J trimming: 3 bases; junction bases outside the gene matches: 2. The germline CDR1 and CDR2 sequences are MGHRA and YSYEKL. The CDR3 DNA follows: TGCGCCAGCAGCCAAGGAACAGGGGACTATGGCTACACCTTC. Translated: CASSQGTGDYGYTF.

This clonotype was observed at least ten times. This sequence joins TRBV7-2 and TRBJ1-5, with D unresolved. The CDR3 runs 15 residues. Trimming pared 2 bases from V and 1 base from J, leaving 9 bases between. CDR1 SGHTA and CDR2 FQGNSA come from the germline V gene. The CDR3 DNA is TGTGCCAGCAGCTTACTCGGAGACAGCAATCAGCCCCAGCATTTT. It yields the protein CASSLLGDSNQPQHF.

Only a few counts were recorded for this clonotype. The chain recombines TRBV29-1 with TRBJ1-4; 7 bases fit TRBD1. The CDR3 is 13 residues long. Germline trimming cut 5 bases from V and 8 bases from J; bases unmatched to any gene: 8. Germline CDR1 and CDR2: SQVTM and ANQGSEA. DNA of the CDR3: TGCAGCGTTTTCGTACAGGGGTGGGAAAAACTGTTTTTT. Amino acid sequence: CSVFVQGWEKLFF.

The chain has TRBV2 and TRBJ1-4, with a weak D call TRBD1 (6 bases). Between the trimmed V and J ends, which lost 6 bases and 5 bases, there was a span of 16 bases. The CDR3 totals 15 residues. Germline CDR1 SNHLY, CDR2 FYNNEI. The CDR3 loop reads CASSPMTGLNEKLFF. CDR3 nucleotides: TGTGCCAGCAGCCCCATGACAGGTTTGAATGAAAAACTGTTTTTT.

V and J are TRBV6-6 and TRBJ1-2; 7 bases line up with TRBD1. Germline CDR1 reads MNHNY; CDR2 reads SVGAGI (reference sequence). J gave up 8 bases and V 6 bases, and 15 bases lay outside the gene matches. CDR3 size: 15 residues. As DNA, the CDR3 is TGTGCCAGCAGAATTACAGGGGCCTCAGGAGGGGGCTACACCTTC. Residues: CASRITGASGGGYTF.

Concerning this clonotype itself: A much larger clone lies a single base off, so this may be a read error. The gene calls are TRBV6-5 and TRBJ2-3, with unresolved D. Germline CDR1 is MNHEY and CDR2 is SVGAGI. The CDR3 runs to 13 residues. CDR3 residues: CASSYSKADAQYF. In DNA form, the CDR3 reads TGTGCCAGCAGTTACTCGAAGGCAGATGCGCAGTATTTT.

The chain couples TRBV5-6 to TRBJ2-5, with 13 bases identical to TRBD2. With 1 base clipped from V and 2 bases from J, the junction kept 5 bases outside the gene matches. The CDR3 is made up of 17 amino acids. From germline, CDR1 is SGHDT and CDR2 YYEEEE. This CDR3 is CASSLWTSGRQQETQYF. For the CDR3, the DNA is TGTGCCAGCAGCTTGTGGACTAGCGGGAGACAACAAGAGACCCAGTACTTC.

This clonotype was recorded a few times. The chain carries TRBV3-1 and TRBJ2-1, with D unclear. V was cut by 6 bases and J by 6 bases, with 12 bases left in between. Germline-derived CDR1 and CDR2 are LGHDT and YNNKEL (reference sequence). This CDR3 comprises 13 residues. CDR3 nucleotide sequence: TGTGCCAGCAGTTACAGAAGGGCCAATGAGCAGTTCTTC. This translates into CASSYRRANEQFF.

The J gene is TRBJ2-3, the V gene TRBV28; D may be TRBD1 (5 bases). From germline, CDR1 is MDHEN and CDR2 SYDVKM. CDR3 size: 14 residues. Deletions cut 4 bases from V and 6 bases from J, with 14 bases between. CDR3 bases: TGTGCCAGCAGTTCGCCCCAAAGGGGCGATACGCAGTATTTT. Translation: CASSSPQRGDTQYF.

About this clonotype itself: One base separates it from a far larger clone, so it is likely a read error. The rearrangement links TRBV5-1 to TRBJ2-1; D gene ambiguous. This CDR3 has 14 residues. Germline V gives CDR1 SGHRS, CDR2 YFSETQ. CDR3 DNA: TGCGCCAGCAGCTTGGACGGGTCCTACTATGAGCAGTTCTTC. The encoded protein is CASSLDGSYYEQFF.

In the case of this clonotype: Since the CDR3 does not end with the conserved phenylalanine or tryptophan, this likely comes from a read error. The chain has TRBV20-1 and TRBJ1-2; possible D gene TRBD1, 6 bases. Trimming removed 3 bases from V and 4 bases from J, with 15 bases in between. CDR1 and CDR2 from the germline V gene are DFQATT and SNEGSKA (reference sequence). This CDR3 region has 14 residues. CDR3 nucleotide sequence: TGCAGTGCTAGGCATACAGGGAGAGGCTATGGCTACACCTGC. It yields the protein CSARHTGRGYGYTC.

In this sample, this clonotype turned up a few times. V and J are TRBV20-1 and TRBJ2-4; 12 bases agree with TRBD2. CDR3 length equals 18 residues. Germline V gives CDR1 DFQATT, CDR2 SNEGSKA (reference sequence). The V gene end was trimmed by 1 base and the J gene end by 13 bases; junction bases not matched to a gene: 20. CDR3 bases: TGCAGTGCTAGAGGACCTCGTGAATCCGGACTAGCGGGGAAAGAGCAGTACTTC. This encodes CSARGPRESGLAGKEQYF.

A note on this clonotype: As the CDR3 is not closed by the conserved phenylalanine or tryptophan, this likely results from a read error. V and J are TRBV2 and TRBJ2-5; D not certain. This CDR3 region has 13 residues. CDR1 and CDR2 from the germline V gene are SNHLY and FYNNEI. V was clipped by 7 bases and J by 5 bases, with 14 bases between them. The CDR3 here is CASTPVAVETQYC. DNA for the CDR3: TGTGCCAGCACCCCGGTGGCAGTGGAGACCCAGTACTGC.

Turning to this clonotype: Compared with germline, one end of the junction differs, possibly owing to a read error. This chain uses TRBV12-3 or TRBV12-4 with TRBJ2-7; 10 bases are shared with TRBD2. CDR3 length: 14 residues. CDR3: CANSASSGGYEQYF. The DNA for the CDR3 is TGTGCCAACAGTGCGTCTAGCGGGGGCTACGAGCAGTACTTC.

Here the CDR3 DNA reads TGTGCCAGCAGCGTAGTAGGGGACTCAAGCTCCTACGAGCAGTACTTC. Translation: CASSVVGDSSSYEQYF. The chain uses TRBV9 and TRBJ2-7, with D possibly matching TRBD2 (6 bases). V lost 0 bases and J 0 bases, leaving 13 bases between the germline ends. CDR1 SGDLS and CDR2 YYNGEE come from the germline V gene. CDR3 length: 16 residues.

The chain is built from TRBV20-1 and TRBJ2-1; 13 nucleotides line up with TRBD2. The J call could be wrong; TRBJ2-7 is a better fit for the DNA end. Germline V gene data show CDR1 as DFQATT and CDR2 as SNEGSKA (reference sequence). This CDR3 spans 18 amino acids. The CDR3 nucleotides read TGCAGTGCTAGAGCTGGACTAGCGGGAGAGTGGAACTACAATGAGCAGTACTTC. Its protein is CSARAGLAGEWNYNEQYF.

This clonotype was counted between two and nine times. CDR3 residues: CASSGWDGTNTGELFF. As DNA, the CDR3 is TGTGCCAGCAGCGGCTGGGACGGAACGAACACCGGGGAGCTGTTTTTT. The chain employs TRBV7-8 and TRBJ2-2; the D gene could be TRBD1 or TRBD2 (5 bases each). Trimming pared 5 bases from V and 0 bases from J, leaving 13 bases between. Per the germline V gene, CDR1 is SGHVS and CDR2 is FQNEAQ. This CDR3 comprises 16 residues.

As for this clonotype: The junction and the germline gene differ at one end; a read error may be behind it. The chain has TRBV12-5 and TRBJ2-3; the match to TRBD2 covers 10 bases. The CDR3 covers 12 residues. Germline CDR1 reads LGHNT; CDR2 reads FRNRAP. CDR3 DNA sequence: TGTGCTAGTGGTTCGCTCCTAGCGGGGGACGAGTTT. It specifies CASGSLLAGDEF.

This clonotype appeared a few times. The rearrangement joins TRBV7-3 to TRBJ2-3; 8 nucleotides align to TRBD2. Germline V CDR1 and CDR2: SGHTA, FQGTGA. The CDR3 has 16 amino acids. The V and J ends lost 5 bases and 2 bases, in that order; junction bases with no gene match: 9. In DNA, the CDR3 is TGTGCCAGCAGCGGGACACGGGGGGGCCCCACAGATACGCAGTATTTT. Its translation: CASSGTRGGPTDTQYF.

The rearrangement uses TRBV5-5 and TRBJ2-4; 11 nucleotides match TRBD2. With the DNA end fitting TRBJ2-5 better, the J assignment may be wrong. The germline CDR1 and CDR2 sequences are SGHKS and YYEKEE (reference sequence). The length of the CDR3 is 16 residues. The CDR3 DNA sequence: TGTGCCAGCAGCGCAAACTCACTAGCGGGGGTTGAGACCCAGTACTTC. This codes for CASSANSLAGVETQYF.

The chain couples TRBV24-1 to TRBJ2-3; D not resolved. The V gene's germline CDR1 is KGHDR and CDR2 SFDVKD. Trimming removed 4 bases from V and 0 bases from J, with 16 bases in between. CDR3 size: 17 residues. The CDR3 coding sequence is TGTGCCACCAGTGACCCAAGCCCGCCAACTAGCACAGATACGCAGTATTTT. Translation: CATSDPSPPTSTDTQYF.

V and J are TRBV24-1 and TRBJ2-3; 10 bases match TRBD1. This CDR3 has 16 amino acids. J was trimmed by 6 bases and V by 3 bases; bases with no gene match: 8. Germline V gene data show CDR1 as KGHDR and CDR2 as SFDVKD. CDR3 amino acids: CATSDGPGQGRDTQYF. The CDR3 nucleotides read TGTGCCACCAGTGATGGACCGGGACAGGGGCGGGATACGCAGTATTTT.

This chain connects TRBV3-1 to TRBJ2-5, with unresolved D. Germline V lookup: CDR1 LGHDT, CDR2 YNNKEL (reference sequence). Trimming shortened V by 1 base and J by 8 bases, and 20 bases separated the two germline ends. This CDR3 is 16 amino acids long. The chain's CDR3 is CASSQGLADTQRTQYF. As DNA, the CDR3 is TGTGCCAGCAGCCAAGGCTTAGCAGATACCCAACGAACCCAGTACTTC.

The chain has TRBV5-1 and TRBJ2-3; no clear D. V was clipped by 3 bases and J by 4 bases, with 18 bases between them. Looked up from germline, CDR1 is SGHRS and CDR2 is YFSETQ. CDR3 length equals 16 residues. The CDR3 spells CASSYGVRAGPDTQYF. The CDR3 nucleotides read TGCGCCAGCAGCTATGGGGTAAGGGCCGGGCCAGATACGCAGTATTTT.

The chain couples TRBV12-3 or TRBV12-4 to TRBJ2-3; a weak D match, TRBD1 (5 bases). Trimming stripped 5 bases from V and 0 bases from J, with 12 bases between. The CDR3 length is 15 residues. The CDR3 DNA sequence: TGTGCCAGCAGTATACAGGTGTTTAGCACAGATACGCAGTATTTT. Translation gives CASSIQVFSTDTQYF.

The V and J genes are TRBV29-1 and TRBJ2-1; 14 nucleotides line up with TRBD2. CDR1 and CDR2 (germline): SQVTM, ANQGSEA. The CDR3 has 15 amino acids. V shed 7 bases, J shed 12 bases, and the junction held 14 bases outside the gene matches. The CDR3 protein is CSAENRLAGGFWQFF. CDR3 DNA: TGCAGCGCCGAAAACCGACTAGCGGGAGGGTTTTGGCAGTTCTTC.

The rearrangement joins TRBV6-5 to TRBJ1-2, with 7 bases identical to TRBD1. The germline V gene encodes CDR1 MNHEY and CDR2 SVGAGI. V dropped 6 bases and J dropped 7; count of bases not matched to a gene: 11. The length of the CDR3 is 14 residues. In DNA form, the CDR3 reads TGTGCCAGCAGACGGGGCGACAGGGATGGTGGCTACACCTTC. Its protein product is CASRRGDRDGGYTF.

Regarding this clonotype: This may be a read error, as it is one base from a much larger clone. This chain uses TRBV10-3 with TRBJ2-4, with D tentatively TRBD2 (6 bases). The germline gives CDR1 ENHRY, CDR2 SYGVKD. The V gene lost 6 bases and the J gene lost 13 bases, with 19 bases spanning the gap. The length of the CDR3 is 13 residues. The CDR3 nucleotides read TGTGCCATCAGCCTCCCGGGACTCCATGAGCAGTACTTC. It translates to CAISLPGLHEQYF.

A note on this clonotype: Its ends do not fully match the called genes, so a read error is possible. This CDR3 is CNAGGLAGISDYNEQFF. In DNA, the CDR3 is TGCAATGCTGGGGGGCTAGCGGGGATCTCCGACTACAATGAGCAGTTCTTC. The chain combines TRBV20-1 with TRBJ2-1, with 9 bases matching TRBD2. The CDR3 sequence is 17 residues long. Germline-derived CDR1 and CDR2 are DFQATT and SNEGSKA (reference sequence).